Described below is a single T cell receptor beta chain sequence and its context. Its target is unknown. These data belong to a study of cytomegalovirus exposure and HLA in healthy donors. Whole-study results and caveats: Reports indicated that the classifier achieved high specificity and sensitivity in diagnosing cytomegalovirus status.

Germline loops: CDR1 ENHRY, CDR2 SYGVKD. V was clipped by 8 bases and J by 4 bases; unmatched bases: 13. The CDR3 is 17 amino acids. PCR involved 60 Vbeta and 13 Jbeta primers. Per the authors' pipeline: Roughly 11 million of the approximately 80 million unique TCR beta chains counted in a later analysis were shared. Generated by immunoSEQ multiplex PCR, the TCRdb table keeps only in-frame clones and is missing some. V and J calls and clone size follow that table, whereas D and trimming were derived from the DNA. The table shows more than 110,000 clones, with about 81% occurring only once. The sequence came from a man younger than 40 in good health and CMV-seronegative. The chain joins TRBV10-3 to TRBJ2-3; TRBD2 aligns across 12 bases. Sequenced material: PBMCs. Written as DNA, the CDR3 is TGTGCCATCCGCCCTAGCGGGGGGGCCGATAGATCAGATACGCAGTATTTT. Translation: CAIRPSGGADRSDTQYF.